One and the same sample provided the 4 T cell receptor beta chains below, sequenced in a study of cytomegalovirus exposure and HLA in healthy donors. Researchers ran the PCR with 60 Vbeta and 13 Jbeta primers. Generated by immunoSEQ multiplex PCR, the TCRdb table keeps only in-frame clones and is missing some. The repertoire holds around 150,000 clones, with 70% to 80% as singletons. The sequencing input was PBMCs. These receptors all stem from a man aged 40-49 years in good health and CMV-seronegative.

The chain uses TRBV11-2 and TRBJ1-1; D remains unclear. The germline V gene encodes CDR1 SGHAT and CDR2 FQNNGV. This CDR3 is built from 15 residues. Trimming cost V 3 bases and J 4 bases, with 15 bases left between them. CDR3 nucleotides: TGTGCCAGCAGCTTGAGAGAGCCTAGCACCACTGAAGCTTTCTTT. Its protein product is CASSLREPSTTEAFF.

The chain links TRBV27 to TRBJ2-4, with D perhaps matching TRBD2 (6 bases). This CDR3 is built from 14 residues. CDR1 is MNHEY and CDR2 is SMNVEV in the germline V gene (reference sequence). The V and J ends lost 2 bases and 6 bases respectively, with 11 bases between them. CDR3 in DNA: TGTGCCAGCAGTTTAGGGTATAGCGGAAACATTCAGTACTTC. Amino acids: CASSLGYSGNIQYF.

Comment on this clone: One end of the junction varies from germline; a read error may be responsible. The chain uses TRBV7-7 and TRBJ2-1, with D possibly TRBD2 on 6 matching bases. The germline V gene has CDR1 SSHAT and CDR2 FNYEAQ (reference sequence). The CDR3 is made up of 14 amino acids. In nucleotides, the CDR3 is TGTGCTAGCAGCTTGCGGAGGGAGGACAATGAGCAGTTCTTC. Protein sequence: CASSLRREDNEQFF. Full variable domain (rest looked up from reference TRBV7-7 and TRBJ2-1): GAGVSQSPRYKVTKRGQDVTLRCDPISSHATLYWYQQALGQGPEFLTYFNYEAQPDKSGLPSDRFSAERPEGSISTLTIQRTEQRDSAMYRCASSLRREDNEQFFGPGTRLTVL.

The CDR3, as DNA: TGTGCCAGCAGCTTGTATGGCGCGGCCCACTACGAGCAGTACTTC. Protein sequence: CASSLYGAAHYEQYF. The gene calls are TRBV5-4 and TRBJ2-7; D ambiguous. Trimming took off 1 base at V and 3 bases at J, with 14 bases between the two ends. Germline-derived CDR1 and CDR2 are SGHNT and YYREEE (reference sequence). CDR3 length: 15 residues.